This note documents a single T cell receptor beta chain sequence. Its antigen is currently unknown. The data derive from a study of cytomegalovirus exposure and HLA in healthy donors. Points from the study as a whole: Investigators reported 164 TCR beta chains as tied to cytomegalovirus. There were reportedly fewer N-insertions in an Asian-associated ancestry cluster than the roughly 670-donor mean, in a later analysis.

Primers included in the PCR were 60 Vbeta and 13 Jbeta primers. The authors' processing: About 80 million unique TCR beta chains, about 11 million of them shared, were counted by a later analysis. Sequencing used immunoSEQ multiplex PCR; TCRdb keeps in-frame clones, though not all of them. V and J calls and clone size are copied from that table; D and trimming were computed from the DNA. Recorded for this sample: 150,000 or so clones. V trimming: 4 bases; J trimming: 7 bases; junction bases outside the gene matches: 3. The germline CDR1 and CDR2 sequences are SGHTA and FQGNSA. The CDR3 spans 13 residues.

The sequence came from a man younger than 35 in good health and CMV-seronegative. The sample was PBMCs. The J gene is TRBJ1-5, the V gene TRBV7-2; 8 positions match TRBD1. The CDR3 region has the DNA TGTGCCAGCAGCTCGGACAGGGTACAGCCCCAGCATTTT. This encodes CASSSDRVQPQHF. Drawing the rest from reference TRBV7-2 and TRBJ1-5, the complete variable domain is GAGVSQSPSNKVTEKGKDVELRCDPISGHTALYWYRQSLGQGLEFLIYFQGNSAPDKSGLPSDRFSAERTGGSVSTLTIQRTQQEDSAVYLCASSSDRVQPQHFGDGTRLSIL.